The TCR beta chain described here comes from a study of cytotoxic CD8 clonotypes in ibrutinib-treated CLL. The repertoire was sequenced with immunoSEQ multiplex PCR; TCRdb's copy has only in-frame clones and lacks some. Among some 150,000 clones listed, roughly three quarters were seen once. For this clone: The target antigen is unknown.

The CDR3 is 14 residues long. The junction had 7 bases not matched to a gene; V was cut back by 8 bases and J by 4 bases. CDR1 SNHLY and CDR2 FYNNEI come from the germline V gene. Notes on the study in general: Sustained-remission and progressing patients had different sampling times. Among the clonotypes, public ones were uncommon and contracted or held stable on treatment.

The sequenced sample was PBMCs, obtained after 12 months of ibrutinib treatment. The TCR was taken from a human donor with chronic lymphocytic leukemia. V is TRBV2 and J is TRBJ2-3, with 9 nucleotides matching TRBD1. CDR3 DNA sequence: TGTGCCAGCCAAGGACAGGGGAATTCAGATACGCAGTATTTT. This gives the protein CASQGQGNSDTQYF.